What follows are 20 T cell receptor beta chains derived from one specimen sequenced in a study of blood T cells in healthy people across ages. A second about 7 to 11 cycle PCR used barcoded and J-beta primers. MiXCR, applied by TCRdb to the 5' RACE reads, yields one record per CDR3 protein. The sample yields 650,000 or so distinct CDR3 sequences, over 40% seen once. The specimen was blood. The receptors were gathered from a woman at least 80 years old in good health.

This clonotype was observed many times. V gene TRBV12-3 or TRBV12-4 combines with J gene TRBJ1-2; D possibly corresponds to TRBD1 (5 bases). This CDR3 has 13 amino acids. Trimming cost V 8 bases and J 8 bases, with 18 bases left between them. As DNA, the CDR3 is TGTGCCAGCGGTATAGGGGCCGCGTACGGCTACACCTTC. Residues: CASGIGAAYGYTF.

The chain carries TRBV11-3 and TRBJ2-5; TRBD2 is a possible D gene (6 bases). The germline V and J ends were trimmed by 4 bases and 4 bases, with 19 bases remaining between them. This CDR3 comprises 16 residues. CDR1 is SGHNT and CDR2 is YENEEA in the germline V gene. The CDR3 region has the DNA TGTGCCAGCAGCTCCGCCGGGGGTACCAGCCGAGAGACCCAGTACTTC. The encoded protein is CASSSAGGTSRETQYF.

The chain joins TRBV20-1 to TRBJ1-1; weak D call: TRBD1 (5 bases). The CDR3 is made up of 11 amino acids. Per germline, CDR1 DFQATT and CDR2 SNEGSKA (reference sequence). V lost 6 bases, J lost 11 bases, and 16 bases lay in between. The CDR3 DNA reads as TGCAGTGCCAACCCCGCCAGGGAGGCTTTCTTT. Protein sequence: CSANPAREAFF.

The chain employs TRBV11-2 and TRBJ2-7; 8 bases line up with TRBD1. The CDR3 has 16 amino acids. Trimming removed 3 bases from V and 0 bases from J; junction bases left unmatched: 7. Germline loops: CDR1 SGHAT, CDR2 FQNNGV. In DNA form, the CDR3 reads TGTGCCAGCAGCTTTACAGGGGGGCATAGCTCCTACGAGCAGTACTTC. Translating it yields CASSFTGGHSSYEQYF.

V gene TRBV20-1 combines with J gene TRBJ2-7, with TRBD1 matching over 8 bases. J gave up 0 bases and V 5 bases, and 18 bases lay outside the gene matches. Germline V CDR1 and CDR2: DFQATT, SNEGSKA (reference sequence). The CDR3 runs 18 residues. Here the CDR3 reads CSAEGQEGKGGGSYEQYF. Here the CDR3 DNA reads TGCAGTGCTGAGGGACAGGAAGGGAAGGGAGGTGGCTCCTACGAGCAGTACTTC.

The J gene is TRBJ2-1, the V gene TRBV13; the D call may be TRBD1 or TRBD2 (5 bases each). The ends were cut back, 0 bases at V and 12 bases at J, with 9 bases in the middle. The CDR3 covers 12 residues. Germline assignment: CDR1 PRHDT and CDR2 FYEKMQ (reference sequence). CDR3 region: CASSLGGTVQFF. The DNA of the CDR3 is TGTGCCAGCAGCTTAGGAGGGACCGTGCAGTTCTTC.

CDR3 nucleotide sequence: TGTGCCTGGAAGGACTGGGGCTACACCTTC. This codes for CAWKDWGYTF. V gene TRBV30 combines with J gene TRBJ1-2; D not resolved. There are 10 residues in the CDR3. Trimming removed 4 bases at V and 8 bases at J, with 8 bases between. Germline-derived CDR1 and CDR2 are GTSNPN and SVGIG (reference sequence). The entire variable domain, with the rest obtained from reference TRBV30 and TRBJ1-2, is as follows: SQTIHQWPATLVQPVGSPLSLECTVEGTSNPNLYWYRQAAGRGLQLLFYSVGIGQISSEVPQNLSASRPQDRQFILSSKKLLLSDSGFYLCAWKDWGYTFGSGTRLTVV.

V usage is TRBV23-1 and J usage is TRBJ1-2; 8 bases agree with TRBD1. TRBV23-1 belongs to the ORF category, with a function that is uncertain. This CDR3 region has 17 residues. Trimming took 2 bases from V and 1 from J; bases not matched to a gene: 9. The CDR3 DNA follows: TGCGCCAGCAGTCAACCCCAGACAGGGGCCTATAACTATGGCTACACCTTC. Translation: CASSQPQTGAYNYGYTF.

This clonotype was counted only a few times. The genes are TRBV20-1 and TRBJ1-5; D gene unclear. CDR3 size: 14 residues. Trimming shortened V by 3 bases and J by 0 bases, and 9 bases separated the two germline ends. Germline CDR1 reads DFQATT; CDR2 reads SNEGSKA (reference sequence). CDR3 amino acids: CSARDWHSNQPQHF. The CDR3 DNA is TGCAGTGCTAGGGACTGGCATAGCAATCAGCCCCAGCATTTT.

The CDR3 here is CASSEFGVLEDTQYF. The CDR3 nucleotides are TGTGCCAGCAGTGAATTCGGAGTATTGGAAGATACGCAGTATTTT. The V call is TRBV2, the J call TRBJ2-3; D gene ambiguous. This CDR3 region has 15 residues. Germline V gives CDR1 SNHLY, CDR2 FYNNEI. The V end was cut by 2 bases, the J end by 5 bases, with 14 bases between.

Ten or more counts support this clonotype. This chain connects TRBV28 to TRBJ2-7, with D perhaps given as TRBD1 or TRBD2 (5 bases each). V lost 5 bases to trimming and J lost 2 bases, with 16 bases between them. The CDR3 length is 15 residues. Germline CDR1 reads MDHEN; CDR2 reads SYDVKM. CDR3 nucleotide sequence: TGTGCCAGCAGTGCAGCCCGGGGCCTTACCTACGAGCAGTACTTC. Its translation is CASSAARGLTYEQYF.

The chain is built from TRBV20-1 and TRBJ2-1, with D possibly being TRBD2 (5 bases). V was cut by 3 bases and J by 13 bases, with 16 bases left in between. The CDR3 loop spans 12 amino acids. Per germline, CDR1 DFQATT and CDR2 SNEGSKA (reference sequence). The CDR3 loop reads CSARRAQETQFF. The CDR3 DNA reads as TGCAGTGCTAGGAGGGCCCAAGAGACCCAGTTCTTC.

This clonotype was detected only a few times. The rearrangement joins TRBV5-1 to TRBJ2-2; perhaps D is TRBD1 or TRBD2 (5 bases each). V lost 2 bases and J lost 4, with 9 bases in between. The CDR3 length is 14 residues. Germline loops: CDR1 SGHRS, CDR2 YFSETQ. CDR3 nucleotide sequence: TGCGCCAGCAGCTTTGGGGACCGCACCGGGGAGCTGTTTTTT. Its translation is CASSFGDRTGELFF.

The chain is built from TRBV30 and TRBJ1-1; weak D call: TRBD1 (6 bases). The germline V and J ends were trimmed by 5 bases and 6 bases, with 13 bases remaining between them. The CDR3 consists of 12 residues. Germline CDR1 reads GTSNPN; CDR2 reads SVGIG (reference sequence). The CDR3 region is CAWGTRGSEAFF. The CDR3 DNA sequence: TGTGCCTGGGGGACACGAGGCTCTGAAGCTTTCTTT.

This clonotype was counted many times. The rearrangement links TRBV2 to TRBJ2-3; no reliable D call. CDR3 length: 10 amino acids. The V end was cut by 4 bases, the J end by 8 bases, with 4 bases between. Germline V gives CDR1 SNHLY, CDR2 FYNNEI. The CDR3 reads CASSVRTQYF. The CDR3 DNA reads TGTGCCAGCAGTGTTCGTACGCAGTATTTT.

About this clonotype: With a much larger clone just one base away, this may be a read error. This rearrangement joins TRBV12-3 or TRBV12-4 to TRBJ1-6; the D is unclear. The CDR3 runs to 17 residues. This chain's CDR3 is CASNGRKISSYNSPFHF. The CDR3 bases are TGTGCCAGCAATGGGAGGAAGATTAGCTCCTATAATTCACCCTTCCACTTT.

This rearrangement joins TRBV3-1 to TRBJ2-1, with 9 bases matching TRBD1. This CDR3 has 15 amino acids. Germline loops: CDR1 LGHDT, CDR2 YNNKEL (reference sequence). With V trimmed by 0 bases and J by 8 bases, 5 bases remained unmatched. CDR3 in amino acids: CASSQETGGIYEQFF. The CDR3 DNA reads as TGTGCCAGCAGCCAAGAAACAGGGGGCATCTATGAGCAGTTCTTC.

Of note for this clonotype: Being one base from a much bigger clone, this may be a read error. This sequence joins TRBV7-2 and TRBJ2-7, with D perhaps matching TRBD2 (5 bases). Gene TRBJ2-5 matches the end of the DNA better, so the J call may be wrong. This CDR3 region has 14 residues. The germline V gene encodes CDR1 SGHTA and CDR2 FQGNSA. CDR3 in DNA: TGTGCCTGCAGCTTAGCGCTCGTCCGAGAGACCCAGTACTTC. Its translation: CACSLALVRETQYF.

This clonotype has more than one count but fewer than ten. The rearrangement links TRBV5-1 to TRBJ1-5; tentative D call: TRBD1 (5 bases). Trimming left V 5 bases short and J 0 bases short, with 24 bases between. There are 19 residues in the CDR3. The germline V gene encodes CDR1 SGHRS and CDR2 YFSETQ. DNA of the CDR3: TGCGCCAGCAGGCCCACTCCTCAGGGCTGGGGAGATAGCAATCAGCCCCAGCATTTT. The encoded protein is CASRPTPQGWGDSNQPQHF. Based on the CDR3 plus reference TRBV5-1 and TRBJ1-5, the full variable domain is KAGVTQTPRYLIKTRGQQVTLSCSPISGHRSVSWYQQTPGQGLQFLFEYFSETQRNKGNFPGRFSGRQFSNSRSEMNVSTLELGDSALYLCASRPTPQGWGDSNQPQHFGDGTRLSIL.

The chain combines TRBV4-2 with TRBJ1-2, with D possibly matching TRBD1 (5 bases). V lost 5 bases, J lost 8 bases, and 12 bases lay in between. This CDR3 region has 12 residues. Germline CDR1 reads LGHNA; CDR2 reads YNFKEQ. CDR3 sequence: CASSKPSGGYTF. CDR3 coding DNA: TGTGCCAGCAGCAAACCTTCAGGGGGCTACACCTTC.